This T cell receptor (beta chain) was sequenced during a study of T cells in women clearing cervical HPV infection. Genomic DNA, averaging around 1,200 ng per sample, yielded TCR beta CDR3 via immunoSEQ. Sequenced by immunoSEQ multiplex PCR; TCRdb stores in-frame clones only, minus some. Recorded here are about 24,000 clones; the top ten clones represent approximately 5.4%. A word on this clone: The CDR3 end is not reached by the read, which stops 3 residues before it; the germline J gene fills it in.

Germline values: CDR1 SGHTA, CDR2 FQGNSA. This CDR3 is 15 amino acids long. The sequence was obtained from a woman between 18 and 75 years old with a cervical HPV16 infection that either progressed to CIN3+ or cleared (not recorded which). Source material: blood buffy coat. This sequence joins TRBV7-2 and TRBJ2-2, with TRBD2 identical over 8 bases. The DNA read from the CDR3 is TGTGCCAGCAGCGCGCGGGGGGCGACTAATGAAAAG. It encodes CASSARGATNEK. The whole CDR3 protein reads CASSARGATNEKLFF.